Here is one TCR beta chain with its context. Antigen specificity is unknown. This sample stems from a study of cytomegalovirus exposure and HLA in healthy donors. Study details: Earlier, some 180 million T cells were analyzed, and approximately 110 million unique TCR beta sequences were found among them. Study conclusions and caveats: Among immune exposure information, only CMV serostatus was available. A link between a missense DCLRE1C variant and TCR beta V- and J-gene trimming emerged from a later analysis. Later findings reportedly placed an Asian-associated ancestry cluster below the approximately 650-donor mean for N-insertions.

Both 60 Vbeta primers and 13 Jbeta primers went into the PCR. Some clones are missing from TCRdb's copy, which holds only in-frame ones; the method was immunoSEQ multiplex PCR. The table includes fewer than 150,000 clones, around 67% detected once. V gave up 0 bases and J gave up 3 bases; unmatched junction bases: 8. The germline gives CDR1 SGHNT, CDR2 YYREEE (reference sequence). CDR3 size: 16 residues. This receptor was identified in a woman aged 40 to 50 in good health and CMV-seronegative. The chain recombines TRBV5-4 with TRBJ2-7, with 8 bases lining up with TRBD2. Sequences were obtained from PBMCs. CDR3 in amino acids: CASSLGGGGRGYEQYF. The CDR3 bases are TGTGCCAGCAGCTTGGGTGGCGGGGGGAGAGGCTACGAGCAGTACTTC.